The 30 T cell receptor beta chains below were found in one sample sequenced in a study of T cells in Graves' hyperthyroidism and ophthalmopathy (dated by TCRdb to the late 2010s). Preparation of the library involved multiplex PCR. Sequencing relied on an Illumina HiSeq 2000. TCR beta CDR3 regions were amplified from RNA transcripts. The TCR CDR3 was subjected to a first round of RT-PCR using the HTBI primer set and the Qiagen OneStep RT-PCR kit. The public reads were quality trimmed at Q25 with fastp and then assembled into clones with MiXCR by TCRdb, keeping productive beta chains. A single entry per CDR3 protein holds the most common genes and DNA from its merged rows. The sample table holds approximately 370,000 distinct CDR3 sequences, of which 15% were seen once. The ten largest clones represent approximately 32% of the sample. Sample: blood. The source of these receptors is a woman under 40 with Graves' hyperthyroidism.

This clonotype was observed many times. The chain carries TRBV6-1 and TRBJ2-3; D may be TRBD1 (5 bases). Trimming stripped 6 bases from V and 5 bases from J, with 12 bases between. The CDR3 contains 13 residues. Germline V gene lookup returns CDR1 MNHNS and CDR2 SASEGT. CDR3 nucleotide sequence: TGTGCCAGCAGCGATTACAGGCAAGATACGCAGTATTTT. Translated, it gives CASSDYRQDTQYF.

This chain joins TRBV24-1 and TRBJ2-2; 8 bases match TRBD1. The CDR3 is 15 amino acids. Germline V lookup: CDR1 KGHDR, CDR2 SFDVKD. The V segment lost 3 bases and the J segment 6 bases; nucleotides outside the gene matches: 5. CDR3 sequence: CATSDPDREAGELFF. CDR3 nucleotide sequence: TGTGCCACCAGTGATCCGGACAGGGAAGCCGGGGAGCTGTTTTTT.

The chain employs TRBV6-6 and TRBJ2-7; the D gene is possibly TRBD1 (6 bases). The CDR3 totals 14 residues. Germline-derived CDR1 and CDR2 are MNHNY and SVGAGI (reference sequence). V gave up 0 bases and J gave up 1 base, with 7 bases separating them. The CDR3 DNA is TGTGCCAGCAGTTACTCAGGGGGATCCTACGAGCAGTACTTC. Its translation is CASSYSGGSYEQYF.

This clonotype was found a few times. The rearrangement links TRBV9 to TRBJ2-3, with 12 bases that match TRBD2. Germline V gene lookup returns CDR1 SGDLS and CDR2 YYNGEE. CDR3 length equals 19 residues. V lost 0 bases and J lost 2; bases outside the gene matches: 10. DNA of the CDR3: TGTGCCAGCAGCGTAGCTCCTAGCGGGAGGGCCAGCCTCACAGATACGCAGTATTTT. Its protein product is CASSVAPSGRASLTDTQYF.

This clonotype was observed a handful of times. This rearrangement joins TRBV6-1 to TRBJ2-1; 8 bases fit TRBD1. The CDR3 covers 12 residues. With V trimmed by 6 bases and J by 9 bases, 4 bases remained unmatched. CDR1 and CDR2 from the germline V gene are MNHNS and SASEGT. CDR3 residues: CASRPTGAEQFF. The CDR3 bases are TGTGCCAGCAGACCGACAGGGGCTGAGCAGTTCTTC.

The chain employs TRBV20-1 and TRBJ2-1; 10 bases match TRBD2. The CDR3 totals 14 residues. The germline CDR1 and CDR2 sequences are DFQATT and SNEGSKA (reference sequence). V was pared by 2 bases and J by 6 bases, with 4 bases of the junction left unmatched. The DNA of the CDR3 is TGCAGTGCTAGACTAGCGGGAGCGTCCAATGAGCAGTTCTTC. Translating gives CSARLAGASNEQFF.

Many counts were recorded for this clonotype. The CDR3 nucleotides read TGCGCCAGCAGTGTAGCAGGGTCCTACAATGAGCAGTTCTTC. Protein product: CASSVAGSYNEQFF. The V call is TRBV10-2, the J call TRBJ2-1, with D tentatively TRBD1 (5 bases). CDR3 length: 14 amino acids. The germline V gene has CDR1 WSHSY and CDR2 SAAADI. V was clipped by 4 bases and J by 1 base, with 8 bases between them.

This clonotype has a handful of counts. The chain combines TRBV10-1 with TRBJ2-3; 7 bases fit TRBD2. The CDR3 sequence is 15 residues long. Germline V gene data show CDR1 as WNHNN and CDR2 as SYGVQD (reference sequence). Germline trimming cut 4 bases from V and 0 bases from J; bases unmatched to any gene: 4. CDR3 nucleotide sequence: TGCGCCAGCAGTGGAATTAGCGGGAGCACAGATACGCAGTATTTT. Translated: CASSGISGSTDTQYF.

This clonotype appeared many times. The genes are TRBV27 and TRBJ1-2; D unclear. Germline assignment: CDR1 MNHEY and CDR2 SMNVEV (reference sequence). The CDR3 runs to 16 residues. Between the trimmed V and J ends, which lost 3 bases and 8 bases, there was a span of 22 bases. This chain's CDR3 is CASSFSGKGSGWGYTF. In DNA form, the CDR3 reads TGTGCCAGCAGTTTTTCAGGAAAGGGAAGTGGTTGGGGCTACACCTTC.

The CDR3 DNA reads as TGTGCCAGCAGCGTAAGCGGGAGGGGCACAGATACGCAGTATTTT. It specifies CASSVSGRGTDTQYF. The rearrangement uses TRBV9 and TRBJ2-3; TRBD2 matches 10 bases. The germline CDR1 and CDR2 sequences are SGDLS and YYNGEE. J lost 1 base, V lost 1 base, and 0 bases had no gene match. The CDR3 extends over 15 amino acids.

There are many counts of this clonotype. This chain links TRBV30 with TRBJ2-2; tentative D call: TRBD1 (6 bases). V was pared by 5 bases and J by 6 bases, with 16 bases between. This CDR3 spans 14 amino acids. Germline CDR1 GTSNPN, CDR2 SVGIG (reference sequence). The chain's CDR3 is CAWERDTASGELFF. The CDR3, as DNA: TGTGCCTGGGAAAGGGACACCGCGTCCGGGGAGCTGTTTTTT.

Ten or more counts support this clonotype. CDR3 sequence (DNA): TGTGCCAGCAGCTTAAGGGCTAGCGGGAGGGTGGCAGATACGCAGTATTTT. Translating gives CASSLRASGRVADTQYF. This chain connects TRBV7-2 to TRBJ2-3; 12 bases are shared with TRBD2. The germline CDR1 and CDR2 sequences are SGHTA and FQGNSA. This CDR3 spans 17 amino acids. With 2 bases clipped from V and 4 bases from J, the junction kept 7 bases outside the gene matches.

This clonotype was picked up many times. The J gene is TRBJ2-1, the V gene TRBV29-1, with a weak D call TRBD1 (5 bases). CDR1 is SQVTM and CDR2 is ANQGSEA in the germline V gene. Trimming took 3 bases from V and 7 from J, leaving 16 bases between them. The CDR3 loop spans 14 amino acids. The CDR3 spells CSVDLGAQGNEQFF. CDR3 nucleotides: TGCAGCGTTGATCTCGGAGCCCAGGGAAATGAGCAGTTCTTC.

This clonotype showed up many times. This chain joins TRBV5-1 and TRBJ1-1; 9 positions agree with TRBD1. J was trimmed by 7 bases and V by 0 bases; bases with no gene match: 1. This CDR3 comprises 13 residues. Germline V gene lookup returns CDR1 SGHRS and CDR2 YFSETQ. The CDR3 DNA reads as TGCGCCAGCAGCTTGGGGGACAGGGTTGAAGCTTTCTTT. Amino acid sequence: CASSLGDRVEAFF.

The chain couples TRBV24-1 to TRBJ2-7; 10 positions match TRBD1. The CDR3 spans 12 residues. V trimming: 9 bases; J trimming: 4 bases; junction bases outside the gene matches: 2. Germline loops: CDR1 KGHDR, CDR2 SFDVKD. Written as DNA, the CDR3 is TGTGCCACCGGGACAGGGGTTTACGAGCAGTACTTC. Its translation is CATGTGVYEQYF.

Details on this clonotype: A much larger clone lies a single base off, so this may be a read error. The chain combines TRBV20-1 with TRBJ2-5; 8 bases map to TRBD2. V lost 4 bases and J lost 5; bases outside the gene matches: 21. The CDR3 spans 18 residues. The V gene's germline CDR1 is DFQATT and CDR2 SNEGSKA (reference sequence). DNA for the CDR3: TGCAGTGCTACAGCCCTCCGGGGACTAGGTGCATCGTGGGAGACCCAGTACTTC. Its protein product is CSATALRGLGASWETQYF.

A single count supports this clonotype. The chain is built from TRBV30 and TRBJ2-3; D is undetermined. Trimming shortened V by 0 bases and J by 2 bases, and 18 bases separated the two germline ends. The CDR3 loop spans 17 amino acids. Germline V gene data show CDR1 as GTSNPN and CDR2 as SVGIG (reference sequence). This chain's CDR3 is CAWSVARGGPPTDTQYF. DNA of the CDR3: TGTGCCTGGAGTGTAGCTCGCGGTGGCCCTCCCACAGATACGCAGTATTTT. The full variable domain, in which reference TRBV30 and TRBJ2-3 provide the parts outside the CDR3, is SQTIHQWPATLVQPVGSPLSLECTVEGTSNPNLYWYRQAAGRGLQLLFYSVGIGQISSEVPQNLSASRPQDRQFILSSKKLLLSDSGFYLCAWSVARGGPPTDTQYFGPGTRLTVL.

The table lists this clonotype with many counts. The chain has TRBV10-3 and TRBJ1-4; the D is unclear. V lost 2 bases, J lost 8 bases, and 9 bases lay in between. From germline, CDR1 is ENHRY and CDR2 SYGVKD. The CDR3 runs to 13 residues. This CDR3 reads CAISERQEEKLFF. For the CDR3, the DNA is TGTGCCATCAGTGAGCGGCAGGAAGAAAAACTGTTTTTT.

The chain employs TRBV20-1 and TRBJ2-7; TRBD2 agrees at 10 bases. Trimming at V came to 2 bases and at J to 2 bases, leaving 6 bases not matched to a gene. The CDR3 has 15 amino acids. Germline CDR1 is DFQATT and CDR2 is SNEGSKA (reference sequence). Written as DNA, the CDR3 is TGCAGTGCTAGAACCCTAGCGGGAGTTCCCTACGAGCAGTACTTC. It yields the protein CSARTLAGVPYEQYF.

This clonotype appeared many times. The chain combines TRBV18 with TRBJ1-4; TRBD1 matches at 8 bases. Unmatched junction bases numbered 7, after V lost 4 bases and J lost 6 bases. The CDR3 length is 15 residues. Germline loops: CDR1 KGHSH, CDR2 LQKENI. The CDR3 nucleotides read TGTGCCAGCTCACAACTACAGGGGGGCGATGAAAAACTGTTTTTT. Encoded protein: CASSQLQGGDEKLFF. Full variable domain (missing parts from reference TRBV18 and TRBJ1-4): NAGVMQNPRHLVRRRGQEARLRCSPMKGHSHVYWYRQLPEEGLKFMVYLQKENIIDESGMPKERFSAEFPKEGPSILRIQQVVRGDSAAYFCASSQLQGGDEKLFFGSGTQLSVL.

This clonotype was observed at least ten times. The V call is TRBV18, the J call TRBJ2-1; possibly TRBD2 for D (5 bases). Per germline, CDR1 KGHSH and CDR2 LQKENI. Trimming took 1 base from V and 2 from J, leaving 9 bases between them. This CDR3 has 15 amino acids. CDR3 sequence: CASSPQGSTYNEQFF. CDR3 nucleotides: TGTGCCAGCTCACCACAAGGGAGCACCTACAATGAGCAGTTCTTC.

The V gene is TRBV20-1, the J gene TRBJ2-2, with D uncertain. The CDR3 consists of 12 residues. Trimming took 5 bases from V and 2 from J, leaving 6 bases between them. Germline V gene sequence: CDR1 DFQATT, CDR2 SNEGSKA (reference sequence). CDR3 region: CSAFDNTGELFF. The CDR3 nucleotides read TGCAGTGCTTTTGATAACACCGGGGAGCTGTTTTTT.

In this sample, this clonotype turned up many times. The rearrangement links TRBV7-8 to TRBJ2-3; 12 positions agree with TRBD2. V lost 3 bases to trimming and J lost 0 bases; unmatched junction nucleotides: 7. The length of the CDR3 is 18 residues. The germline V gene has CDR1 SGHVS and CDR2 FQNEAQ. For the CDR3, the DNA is TGTGCCAGCAGCTTGTCTAGCGGGAGGGTGGGGAGCACAGATACGCAGTATTTT. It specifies CASSLSSGRVGSTDTQYF.

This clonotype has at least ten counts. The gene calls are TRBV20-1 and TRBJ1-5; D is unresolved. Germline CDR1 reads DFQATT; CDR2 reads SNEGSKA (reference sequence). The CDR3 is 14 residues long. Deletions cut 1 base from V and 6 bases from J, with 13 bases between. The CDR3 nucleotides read TGCAGTGCTAGAGTAGGAGAAGGACGTCAGCCCCAGCATTTT. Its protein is CSARVGEGRQPQHF.

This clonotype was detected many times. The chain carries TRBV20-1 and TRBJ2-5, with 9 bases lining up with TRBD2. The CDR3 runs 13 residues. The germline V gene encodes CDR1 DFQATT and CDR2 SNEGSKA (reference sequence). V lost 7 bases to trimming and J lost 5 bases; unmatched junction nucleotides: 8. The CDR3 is CSVPVAGAETQYF. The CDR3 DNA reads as TGCAGTGTCCCGGTAGCGGGAGCGGAGACCCAGTACTTC.

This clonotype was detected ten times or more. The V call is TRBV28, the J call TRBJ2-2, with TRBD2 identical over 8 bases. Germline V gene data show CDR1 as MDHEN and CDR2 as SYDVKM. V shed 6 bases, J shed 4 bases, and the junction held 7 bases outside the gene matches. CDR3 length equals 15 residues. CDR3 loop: CASSRGGVGTGELFF. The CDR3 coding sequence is TGTGCCAGCAGCCGGGGGGGAGTTGGCACCGGGGAGCTGTTTTTT.

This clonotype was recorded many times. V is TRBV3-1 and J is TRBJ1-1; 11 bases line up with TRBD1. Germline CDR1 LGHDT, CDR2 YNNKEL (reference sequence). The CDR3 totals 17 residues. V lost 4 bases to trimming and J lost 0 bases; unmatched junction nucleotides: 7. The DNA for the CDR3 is TGTGCCAGCAGCCCATTCCGGGACAGGGGGATGAACACTGAAGCTTTCTTT. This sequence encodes CASSPFRDRGMNTEAFF.

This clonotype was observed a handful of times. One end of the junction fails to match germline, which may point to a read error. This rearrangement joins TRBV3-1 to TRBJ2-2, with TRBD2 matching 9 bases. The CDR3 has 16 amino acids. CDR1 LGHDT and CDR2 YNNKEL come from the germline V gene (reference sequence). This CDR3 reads CASSHASGRNTEELFF. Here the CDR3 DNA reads TGTGCCAGCAGCCACGCAAGCGGGAGGAACACCGAGGAGCTGTTTTTT.

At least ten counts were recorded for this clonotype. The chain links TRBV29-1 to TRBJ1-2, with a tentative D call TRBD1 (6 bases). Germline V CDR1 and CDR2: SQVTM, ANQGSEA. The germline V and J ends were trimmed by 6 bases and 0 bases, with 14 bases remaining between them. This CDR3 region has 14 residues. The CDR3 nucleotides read TGCAGCGTCGTCGACAGGTCAGCTAACTATGGCTACACCTTC. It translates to CSVVDRSANYGYTF.

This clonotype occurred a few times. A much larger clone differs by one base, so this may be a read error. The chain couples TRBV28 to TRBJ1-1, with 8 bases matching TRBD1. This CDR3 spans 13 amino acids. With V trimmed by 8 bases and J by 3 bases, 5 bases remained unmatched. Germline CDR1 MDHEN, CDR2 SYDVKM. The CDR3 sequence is CASSPGGHTEAFF. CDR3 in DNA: TGTGCCAGCTCCCCAGGGGGCCACACTGAAGCTTTCTTT.